This TCR beta chain originates from a study of cytomegalovirus exposure and HLA in healthy donors. Overall study context: Most genotyped donors, around 86% of about 400, had Caucasian-associated genetic ancestry.

Notes on the study in general: A later analysis, which compared TCR beta chains of equal frequency, found the HLA-associated ones more clonally expanded. Sequences of the TCR beta chain were said to predict the HLA-A and HLA-B alleles of most subjects accurately. Available immune exposure information covered CMV serostatus only.

Concerning this clone: Its antigen is unknown.

Researchers ran the PCR with 60 Vbeta and 13 Jbeta primers. Using immunoSEQ multiplex PCR, the repertoire was profiled, and TCRdb retains in-frame clones only, with some absent. The table shows around 130,000 clones, with about 85% occurring only once. CDR3 size: 16 residues. Germline assignment: CDR1 LGHNA and CDR2 YSLEER. V trimming: 6 bases; J trimming: 0 bases; junction bases outside the gene matches: 9. The receptor comes from a boy between 10 and 17 years old in good health and CMV-seronegative. The genes are TRBV4-3 and TRBJ1-2; the match to TRBD1 covers 8 bases. What was sequenced was PBMCs. The CDR3 reads CASSVWGTGANYGYTF. In DNA form, the CDR3 reads TGCGCCAGCAGTGTATGGGGGACAGGTGCTAACTATGGCTACACCTTC.